Below are 20 T cell receptor beta chains sequenced from a single sample in a study of T-cell memory formation after mild COVID-19. TCRdb re-called the 5' RACE reads with MiXCR, one entry per CDR3 protein. The sample contains roughly 340,000 distinct CDR3 sequences, 20% of which appear only once. The sample was PBMCs or a T cell subset sorted from them (not recorded which). The receptors were gathered from a man aged 18-30 years who had mild COVID-19 (a few samples of this study predate the infection). Cell type and time point are not known.

The rearrangement joins TRBV6-2 or TRBV6-3 to TRBJ2-7; D may be TRBD1 (8 bases). V was clipped by 7 bases and J by 5 bases, with 15 bases between them. Per germline, CDR1 MNHEY and CDR2 SVGEGT. CDR3 size: 13 residues. CDR3 protein: CASKRDRYHEQYF. DNA of the CDR3: TGTGCCAGCAAGCGGGACAGGTACCACGAGCAGTACTTC.

This clonotype occurred a few times. The chain carries TRBV7-9 and TRBJ2-2, with D tentatively TRBD2 (6 bases). V was shortened by 5 bases and J by 4 bases, with 11 bases between the two germline ends. CDR1 is SEHNR and CDR2 is FQNEAQ in the germline V gene (reference sequence). The CDR3 length is 14 residues. CDR3 nucleotides: TGTGCCAGCAGCCTGGGGACTTTCACCGGGGAGCTGTTTTTT. It translates to CASSLGTFTGELFF.

There are a few counts of this clonotype. The genes are TRBV5-1 and TRBJ2-3; TRBD1 is a possible D gene (5 bases). CDR3 length: 15 amino acids. V lost 5 bases and J 1 base, leaving 14 bases between the germline ends. The V gene's germline CDR1 is SGHRS and CDR2 YFSETQ. The DNA of the CDR3 is TGCGCCAGCAGACAGGCCCTAGGGGGCACAGATACGCAGTATTTT. It yields the protein CASRQALGGTDTQYF.

This clonotype was counted a few times. V usage is TRBV3-1 and J usage is TRBJ2-1; unclear D gene. Looked up from germline, CDR1 is LGHDT and CDR2 is YNNKEL (reference sequence). The V and J ends lost 4 bases and 8 bases respectively, with 6 bases between them. The CDR3 covers 11 residues. CDR3: CASSLKHEQFF. The CDR3 coding sequence is TGTGCCAGCAGCCTCAAACATGAGCAGTTCTTC.

The CDR3 protein is CASSPPPGPPNEQFF. For the CDR3, the DNA is TGTGCCAGCAGCCCACCTCCGGGACCACCAAATGAGCAGTTCTTC. The chain couples TRBV7-6 to TRBJ2-1; D assignment may be TRBD1 or TRBD2 (5 bases each). CDR1 SGHVS and CDR2 FNYEAQ come from the germline V gene. V was pared by 5 bases and J by 7 bases, with 18 bases between. There are 15 residues in the CDR3.

The chain recombines TRBV6-2 or TRBV6-3 with TRBJ2-3, with 9 bases lining up with TRBD2. The CDR3 has 15 amino acids. With V trimmed by 5 bases and J by 8 bases, 11 bases remained unmatched. The V gene's germline CDR1 is MNHEY and CDR2 SVGEGT. CDR3 in amino acids: CASSKGLAILGTQYF. In DNA form, the CDR3 reads TGTGCCAGCAGTAAGGGACTAGCAATTTTAGGTACGCAGTATTTT.

In its sample, this clonotype was seen a few times. The chain combines TRBV7-9 with TRBJ1-2; possibly TRBD1 for D (5 bases). V gave up 2 bases and J gave up 2 bases, with 15 bases separating them. The CDR3 is 16 residues long. Germline values: CDR1 SEHNR, CDR2 FQNEAQ (reference sequence). The CDR3: CASSLLSQRGNYGYTF. The CDR3 coding sequence is TGTGCCAGCAGCTTACTCAGCCAACGGGGGAACTATGGCTACACCTTC. Variable domain in full (rest from reference TRBV7-9 and TRBJ1-2): DTGVSQNPRHKITKRGQNVTFRCDPISEHNRLYWYRQTLGQGPEFLTYFQNEAQLEKSRLLSDRFSAERPKGSFSTLEIQRTEQGDSAMYLCASSLLSQRGNYGYTFGSGTRLTVV.

J is TRBJ1-5 and V is TRBV14, with D maybe TRBD1 (5 bases). The germline V gene has CDR1 SGHDN and CDR2 FVKESK. This CDR3 comprises 12 residues. Deletions cut 4 bases from V and 9 bases from J, with 10 bases between. The DNA of the CDR3 is TGTGCCAGCAGCCCCCTTGGGGGGCCCCAGCATTTT. Translating gives CASSPLGGPQHF.

This clonotype was counted between two and nine times. The chain links TRBV20-1 to TRBJ2-3; 9 bases are a match to TRBD2. The trim removed 0 bases at V and 5 bases at J, leaving 9 bases unmatched. The CDR3 totals 16 residues. CDR1 and CDR2 (germline): DFQATT, SNEGSKA (reference sequence). CDR3 sequence reads: CSAREAERGDQDTQYF. In nucleotides, the CDR3 is TGCAGTGCTAGAGAAGCCGAGCGGGGGGACCAAGATACGCAGTATTTT.

This clonotype was seen only a few times. This sequence joins TRBV20-1 and TRBJ1-6; 7 bases line up with TRBD1. Germline lookup yields CDR1 DFQATT and CDR2 SNEGSKA (reference sequence). The CDR3 is made up of 14 amino acids. With V trimmed by 6 bases and J by 9 bases, 11 bases remained unmatched. CDR3 in DNA: TGCAGTGCCAGGGGGTCGCGGGCTCTTTCACCCCTCCACTTT. It translates to CSARGSRALSPLHF.

The V call is TRBV19, the J call TRBJ1-1; the D is unclear. Looked up from germline, CDR1 is LNHDA and CDR2 is SQIVND (reference sequence). Between the trimmed V and J ends, which lost 2 bases and 2 bases, there was a span of 3 bases. CDR3 size: 12 residues. The CDR3 DNA sequence: TGTGCCAGTAGTATACCAAACACTGAAGCTTTCTTT. Translation gives CASSIPNTEAFF.

This clonotype was seen only a few times. The CDR3 nucleotides are TGTGCCAGCAGCCCTGGTTCGGGACAGGGGAACAATGAGCAGTTCTTC. Amino acids: CASSPGSGQGNNEQFF. The chain recombines TRBV7-3 with TRBJ2-1; TRBD1 aligns across 10 bases. The CDR3 extends over 16 amino acids. Germline values: CDR1 SGHTA, CDR2 FQGTGA. The trim removed 5 bases at V and 5 bases at J, leaving 9 bases unmatched.

This clonotype was picked up a small number of times. The chain carries TRBV12-3 or TRBV12-4 and TRBJ1-3; 7 bases align to TRBD1. CDR3 length: 16 amino acids. J was trimmed by 9 bases and V by 0 bases; bases with no gene match: 11. The CDR3 protein is CASSLAADRVLGTIYF. The CDR3 DNA follows: TGTGCCAGCAGTTTAGCCGCTGACAGGGTCTTGGGCACCATATATTTT.

The chain employs TRBV7-3 and TRBJ2-3; TRBD2 might be the D (5 bases). The V end lost 6 bases, the J end lost 1 base, and 14 bases lay between the germline ends. CDR1 SGHTA and CDR2 FQGTGA come from the germline V gene. The CDR3 spans 15 residues. The CDR3 region has the DNA TGTGCCAGCAGTCCCCCGGACTCAGGCACAGATACGCAGTATTTT. Translating gives CASSPPDSGTDTQYF.

This clonotype has a handful of counts. The rearrangement joins TRBV6-2 or TRBV6-3 to TRBJ2-3, with a possible D match to TRBD2 (6 bases). The germline gives CDR1 MNHEY, CDR2 SVGEGT. The CDR3 is 17 residues long. V was clipped by 0 bases and J by 0 bases, with 13 bases between them. CDR3 protein: CASSYSSWEASTDTQYF. In DNA form, the CDR3 reads TGTGCCAGCAGTTACTCGTCCTGGGAGGCAAGCACAGATACGCAGTATTTT.

Only a few counts were recorded for this clonotype. The chain employs TRBV18 and TRBJ2-6; D unresolved. Trimming took off 3 bases at V and 0 bases at J, with 6 bases between the two ends. CDR1 KGHSH and CDR2 LQKENI come from the germline V gene. The CDR3 length is 15 residues. Here the CDR3 DNA reads TGTGCCAGCTCACCGGATGTCTCTGGGGCCAACGTCCTGACTTTC. This codes for CASSPDVSGANVLTF.

The chain joins TRBV5-1 to TRBJ2-3; D call uncertain. This CDR3 has 12 residues. V was trimmed by 3 bases and J by 5 bases, leaving 7 bases between them. Germline CDR1 is SGHRS and CDR2 is YFSETQ. The CDR3 DNA is TGCGCCAGCAGCTCGCAGTTAGATACGCAGTATTTT. Amino acids: CASSSQLDTQYF.

In its sample, this clonotype ranks as medium-sized. The rearrangement uses TRBV24-1 and TRBJ2-3, with 12 bases fitting TRBD2. Trimming removed 3 bases from V and 4 bases from J; junction bases left unmatched: 7. The CDR3 totals 17 residues. Per germline, CDR1 KGHDR and CDR2 SFDVKD. CDR3 coding DNA: TGTGCCACCAGTGATCCGTTGGGACTAGCGGGCGCAGATACGCAGTATTTT. The encoded protein is CATSDPLGLAGADTQYF.

This clonotype was observed a few times. The rearrangement links TRBV2 to TRBJ1-5, with 11 bases that match TRBD1. The CDR3 is 17 residues long. V was pared by 5 bases and J by 0 bases, with 6 bases of the junction left unmatched. Germline-derived CDR1 and CDR2 are SNHLY and FYNNEI. CDR3: CASSRDRGTYSNQPQHF. In DNA form, the CDR3 reads TGTGCCAGCAGTAGGGACAGGGGGACTTATAGCAATCAGCCCCAGCATTTT.

This clonotype was counted between two and nine times. The chain recombines TRBV4-1 with TRBJ2-3; D unresolved. Germline V gene data show CDR1 as MGHRA and CDR2 as YSYEKL. This CDR3 contains 12 residues. The V end lost 3 bases, the J end lost 5 bases, and 6 bases lay between the germline ends. The DNA for the CDR3 is TGCGCCAGCAGCCAGGCGCAAGATACGCAGTATTTT. Protein product: CASSQAQDTQYF.